The 32 T cell receptor beta chains below all came from one sample that was sequenced in a study of OX40 agonist ivuxolimab in advanced cancers. Here immunoSEQ multiplex PCR was the method, and the copy in TCRdb shows in-frame clones only, minus some. The repertoire holds some 60,000 clones, with roughly 89% as singletons. The material was CD4+ or CD8+ T cells sorted from blood, obtained in a trial of the OX40 agonist ivuxolimab. These receptors were obtained from an adult with an advanced solid tumor such as melanoma, head and neck, liver or kidney cancer.

The chain carries TRBV18 and TRBJ2-3; D is unresolved. Germline V gene sequence: CDR1 KGHSH, CDR2 LQKENI. The length of the CDR3 is 14 residues. Trimming took 0 bases from V and 1 from J, leaving 5 bases between them. CDR3 protein: CASSPPRRTDTQYF. CDR3 sequence (DNA): TGTGCCAGCTCACCACCCAGACGCACAGATACGCAGTATTTT.

V gene TRBV7-3 combines with J gene TRBJ2-3; 12 nucleotides agree with TRBD2. Germline values: CDR1 SGHTA, CDR2 FQGTGA. J gave up 6 bases and V 8 bases, and 6 bases lay outside the gene matches. The CDR3 runs 14 residues. The CDR3 loop is CASGLAGGMDTQYF. CDR3 sequence (DNA): TGTGCCAGCGGGCTAGCGGGAGGGATGGATACGCAGTATTTT.

The rearrangement links TRBV27 to TRBJ2-2; 9 bases are shared with TRBD2. The CDR3 extends over 14 amino acids. J was trimmed by 6 bases and V by 5 bases; bases with no gene match: 4. Germline lookup yields CDR1 MNHEY and CDR2 SMNVEV (reference sequence). The CDR3 region is CASSAGTSSGELFF. The CDR3, as DNA: TGTGCCAGCAGTGCCGGGACTAGCTCCGGGGAGCTGTTTTTT.

The genes are TRBV6-6 and TRBJ2-2; D could derive from TRBD1 or TRBD2 (5 bases each). CDR3 length equals 15 residues. The germline CDR1 and CDR2 sequences are MNHNY and SVGAGI (reference sequence). V lost 5 bases to trimming and J lost 3 bases, with 13 bases between them. CDR3 DNA: TGTGCCAGCAGTGTCACCGGGACCCACACCGGGGAGCTGTTTTTT. It specifies CASSVTGTHTGELFF.

This chain links TRBV5-1 with TRBJ2-2, with 7 bases identical to TRBD1. Trimming at V came to 3 bases and at J to 5 bases, leaving 7 bases not matched to a gene. Germline V gives CDR1 SGHRS, CDR2 YFSETQ. CDR3 length equals 15 residues. The CDR3 DNA follows: TGCGCCAGCAGCTCCCGACAGGGCGGAACCGGGGAGCTGTTTTTT. Its protein product is CASSSRQGGTGELFF.

The rearrangement links TRBV5-1 to TRBJ2-3; 10 bases are shared with TRBD1. In germline, CDR1 is SGHRS, CDR2 YFSETQ. Trimming removed 4 bases from V and 2 bases from J; junction bases left unmatched: 7. This CDR3 spans 16 amino acids. The CDR3 here is CASSTTGTGVTDTQYF. The CDR3 region has the DNA TGCGCCAGCAGCACGACCGGGACAGGGGTCACAGATACGCAGTATTTT. Looking up the rest from reference TRBV5-1 and TRBJ2-3 gives the full variable domain: KAGVTQTPRYLIKTRGQQVTLSCSPISGHRSVSWYQQTPGQGLQFLFEYFSETQRNKGNFPGRFSGRQFSNSRSEMNVSTLELGDSALYLCASSTTGTGVTDTQYFGPGTRLTVL.

This clone came up once. The chain uses TRBV6-6 and TRBJ1-4; D gene ambiguous. CDR3 length: 13 residues. Deletions cut 6 bases from V and 6 bases from J, with 11 bases between. From germline, CDR1 is MNHNY and CDR2 SVGAGI (reference sequence). The CDR3 coding sequence is TGTGCCAGCAGCTTCCGCCCCCATGAAAAACTGTTTTTT. It yields the protein CASSFRPHEKLFF.

The chain recombines TRBV28 with TRBJ1-2; D uncertain. The CDR3 is 15 residues long. V lost 7 bases and J 7 bases, leaving 22 bases between the germline ends. The germline gives CDR1 MDHEN, CDR2 SYDVKM. CDR3 sequence: CASTRVIRILGGYTF. For the CDR3, the DNA is TGTGCCAGCACCAGAGTTATAAGGATTTTGGGTGGCTACACCTTC.

In its sample, this clone was seen once. J is TRBJ2-3 and V is TRBV5-1; D remains ambiguous. Trimming pared 4 bases from V and 6 bases from J, leaving 15 bases between. Germline CDR1 SGHRS, CDR2 YFSETQ. CDR3 length: 14 residues. The CDR3 DNA follows: TGCGCCAGCAGCCTGGGTGCGGTAGAGGATACGCAGTATTTT. Translated, it gives CASSLGAVEDTQYF.

V is TRBV6-5 and J is TRBJ2-4, with 8 bases aligning to TRBD1. Germline V gene lookup returns CDR1 MNHEY and CDR2 SVGAGI. The V gene end was trimmed by 6 bases and the J gene end by 6 bases; junction bases not matched to a gene: 7. This CDR3 is built from 14 residues. CDR3 in amino acids: CASRKGQAVNIQYF. CDR3 coding DNA: TGTGCCAGCAGGAAGGGACAGGCGGTAAACATTCAGTACTTC.

J is TRBJ1-2 and V is TRBV10-2; D unclear. Germline loops: CDR1 WSHSY, CDR2 SAAADI. The CDR3 consists of 14 residues. V was cut by 6 bases and J by 0 bases, with 11 bases left in between. The chain's CDR3 is CASRMAGTNYGYTF. The CDR3, as DNA: TGCGCCAGCAGGATGGCGGGGACTAACTATGGCTACACCTTC.

The gene calls are TRBV9 and TRBJ2-1, with D maybe TRBD1 (5 bases). Germline V gene sequence: CDR1 SGDLS, CDR2 YYNGEE. CDR3 size: 16 residues. V lost 1 base, J lost 2 bases, and 13 bases lay in between. CDR3 protein: CASSVMSGITYNEQFF. The CDR3 DNA follows: TGTGCCAGCAGCGTAATGTCAGGGATTACCTACAATGAGCAGTTCTTC. Full variable domain (missing parts from reference TRBV9 and TRBJ2-1): DSGVTQTPKHLITATGQRVTLRCSPRSGDLSVYWYQQSLDQGLQFLIQYYNGEERAKGNILERFSAQQFPDLHSELNLSSLELGDSALYFCASSVMSGITYNEQFFGPGTRLTVL.

The CDR3 nucleotides are TGCGCCAGCAGTGAGTCGAGCACCACCATCTACGAGCAGTACTTC. Its protein product is CASSESSTTIYEQYF. The chain recombines TRBV10-1 with TRBJ2-7; D not resolved. The CDR3 is 15 amino acids. Trimming left V 0 bases short and J 3 bases short, with 12 bases between. Germline assignment: CDR1 WNHNN and CDR2 SYGVQD (reference sequence).

The CDR3: CASSGTSGPTDTQYF. The CDR3 coding sequence is TGTGCCAGCAGTGGGACTAGCGGCCCCACAGATACGCAGTATTTT. V and J are TRBV7-2 and TRBJ2-3, with TRBD2 identical over 11 bases. Germline CDR1 reads SGHTA; CDR2 reads FQGNSA. CDR3 length: 15 residues. J gave up 2 bases and V 6 bases, and 4 bases lay outside the gene matches.

The rearrangement links TRBV11-3 to TRBJ1-2; the D gene is possibly TRBD1 (5 bases). V was pared by 3 bases and J by 0 bases, with 8 bases between. Germline V lookup: CDR1 SGHNT, CDR2 YENEEA. This CDR3 spans 14 amino acids. The CDR3 is CASSLRGTNYGYTF. The CDR3, as DNA: TGTGCCAGCAGCTTGAGGGGAACTAACTATGGCTACACCTTC.

This clone was detected only once. This chain links TRBV4-1 with TRBJ2-5; D unresolved. The germline CDR1 and CDR2 sequences are MGHRA and YSYEKL. The CDR3 totals 12 residues. Between the trimmed V and J ends, which lost 4 bases and 5 bases, there was a span of 8 bases. The CDR3 spells CASSRSRETQYF. CDR3 bases: TGCGCCAGCAGCCGATCAAGGGAGACCCAGTACTTC.

The gene calls are TRBV20-1 and TRBJ2-5; perhaps D is TRBD1 or TRBD2 (6 bases each). Germline V gene lookup returns CDR1 DFQATT and CDR2 SNEGSKA (reference sequence). This CDR3 contains 11 residues. Trimming took 4 bases from V and 4 from J, leaving 7 bases between them. In nucleotides, the CDR3 is TGCAGTGCTAAGGGGGGAGAGACCCAGTACTTC. Translated: CSAKGGETQYF.

The rearrangement uses TRBV5-1 and TRBJ2-5; possible D gene TRBD2, 7 bases. The end of the DNA is better explained by TRBJ2-7, so the J call may be wrong. Germline V gives CDR1 SGHRS, CDR2 YFSETQ. The CDR3 runs to 18 residues. The CDR3 is CASSLARGGSRAEYEQYF. The CDR3 coding sequence is TGCGCCAGCAGCTTGGCCAGGGGCGGGAGTAGGGCGGAGTACGAGCAGTACTTC.

CDR3 sequence reads: CASSQNTGGNGANVLTF. The CDR3 DNA reads as TGCGCCAGCAGCCAAAACACAGGGGGCAATGGGGCCAACGTCCTGACTTTC. The J gene is TRBJ2-6, the V gene TRBV4-3; 9 bases fit TRBD1. CDR1 and CDR2 (germline): LGHNA, YSLEER. This CDR3 contains 17 residues. After removal of 2 bases from V and 3 bases from J, the junction contained 5 bases not matched to a gene.

V usage is TRBV9 and J usage is TRBJ2-5; D gene unclear. CDR3 length equals 14 residues. Looked up from germline, CDR1 is SGDLS and CDR2 is YYNGEE. Trimming removed 0 bases from V and 2 bases from J, with 8 bases in between. The CDR3 sequence is CASSVGPLQETQYF. The CDR3 region has the DNA TGTGCCAGCAGCGTAGGACCTCTACAAGAGACCCAGTACTTC.

The chain is built from TRBV19 and TRBJ2-1, with 9 bases lining up with TRBD2. The junction had 8 bases not matched to a gene; V was cut back by 5 bases and J by 6 bases. Germline V lookup: CDR1 LNHDA, CDR2 SQIVND (reference sequence). This CDR3 is built from 15 residues. The CDR3 DNA reads TGTGCCAGTAGTCCCCTTGGCGGGAGGGGCAATGAGCAGTTCTTC. This codes for CASSPLGGRGNEQFF.

This clone has only one observation. This chain joins TRBV11-3 and TRBJ1-3; 8 nucleotides line up with TRBD1. With V trimmed by 1 base and J by 0 bases, 2 bases remained unmatched. This CDR3 contains 16 residues. The germline V gene has CDR1 SGHNT and CDR2 YENEEA. The CDR3: CASSLGTGNSGNTIYF. The DNA for the CDR3 is TGTGCCAGCAGCTTAGGGACAGGGAACTCTGGAAACACCATATATTTT.

The chain carries TRBV10-3 and TRBJ2-7; D is possibly TRBD2 (6 bases). Trimming shortened V by 0 bases and J by 0 bases, and 12 bases separated the two germline ends. The CDR3 sequence is 16 residues long. Germline V lookup: CDR1 ENHRY, CDR2 SYGVKD. The CDR3 DNA reads as TGTGCCATCAGTGAGTCGAAAGGGAGGAGCTCCTACGAGCAGTACTTC. It encodes CAISESKGRSSYEQYF.

The gene calls are TRBV14 and TRBJ2-3; TRBD2 aligns across 9 bases. This CDR3 is 16 amino acids long. With 4 bases clipped from V and 0 bases from J, the junction kept 5 bases outside the gene matches. Germline loops: CDR1 SGHDN, CDR2 FVKESK. CDR3 residues: CASSPGLARSTDTQYF. The CDR3 DNA reads TGTGCCAGCAGCCCCGGACTAGCGAGAAGCACAGATACGCAGTATTTT.

This chain joins TRBV5-1 and TRBJ1-4, with D unresolved. V lost 3 bases to trimming and J lost 1 base, with 13 bases between them. Per germline, CDR1 SGHRS and CDR2 YFSETQ. The CDR3 has 16 amino acids. CDR3 in DNA: TGCGCCAGCAGCTGGGAGGGCAGACGAACTAATGAAAAACTGTTTTTT. Translation gives CASSWEGRRTNEKLFF.

In this sample, this clone turned up once. The V and J genes are TRBV28 and TRBJ1-4; D is undetermined. CDR3 length: 12 amino acids. Trimming cost V 8 bases and J 5 bases, with 9 bases left between them. Per germline, CDR1 MDHEN and CDR2 SYDVKM. CDR3: CASLTRNEKLFF. The DNA of the CDR3 is TGTGCCAGCTTAACACGGAATGAAAAACTGTTTTTT.

The chain links TRBV19 to TRBJ2-7, with 7 nucleotides matching TRBD2. Germline V lookup: CDR1 LNHDA, CDR2 SQIVND (reference sequence). The CDR3 consists of 15 residues. V shed 3 bases and J 0 bases; nucleotides not matched to a gene: 5. CDR3 nucleotide sequence: TGTGCCAGTAGTATTGGCGGGAGAAGCTCCTACGAGCAGTACTTC. Amino acid sequence: CASSIGGRSSYEQYF. Full variable domain (remainder filled in from reference TRBV19 and TRBJ2-7): DGGITQSPKYLFRKEGQNVTLSCEQNLNHDAMYWYRQDPGQGLRLIYYSQIVNDFQKGDIAEGYSVSREKKESFPLTVTSAQKNPTAFYLCASSIGGRSSYEQYFGPGTRLTVT.

The genes are TRBV28 and TRBJ1-1; D is ambiguous. Trimming stripped 2 bases from V and 11 bases from J, with 15 bases between. Germline V CDR1 and CDR2: MDHEN, SYDVKM. CDR3 length: 13 amino acids. Here the CDR3 reads CASSLRRAGGAFF. The CDR3 region has the DNA TGTGCCAGCAGTTTAAGACGTGCCGGCGGGGCTTTCTTT.

The V call is TRBV5-8, the J call TRBJ1-2; D gene uncertain. This CDR3 region has 14 residues. Germline V gene lookup returns CDR1 SGHTS and CDR2 YDEGEE. The V and J ends lost 2 bases and 4 bases respectively, with 12 bases between them. CDR3 sequence reads: CASSFDPEGYGYTF. CDR3 coding DNA: TGTGCCAGCAGCTTTGACCCCGAGGGCTATGGCTACACCTTC. The whole variable domain, remainder taken from reference TRBV5-8 and TRBJ1-2, is EAGVTQSPTHLIKTRGQQATLRCSPISGHTSVYWYQQALGLGLQFLLWYDEGEERNRGNFPPRFSGRQFPNYSSELNVNALELEDSALYLCASSFDPEGYGYTFGSGTRLTVV.

The chain has TRBV7-2 and TRBJ2-3, with D possibly TRBD2 on 5 matching bases. Germline V gene lookup returns CDR1 SGHTA and CDR2 FQGNSA. This CDR3 contains 14 residues. Between the trimmed V and J ends, which lost 5 bases and 2 bases, there was a span of 11 bases. In DNA form, the CDR3 reads TGTGCCAGCAGCAAGATTAGCGTCACAGATACGCAGTATTTT. Amino acids: CASSKISVTDTQYF.

Only one count was recorded for this clone. The chain is built from TRBV2 and TRBJ1-2; no reliable D call. This CDR3 contains 12 residues. Trimming took off 5 bases at V and 0 bases at J, with 4 bases between the two ends. Germline-derived CDR1 and CDR2 are SNHLY and FYNNEI. CDR3 coding DNA: TGTGCCAGCAGTCTTTCTAACTATGGCTACACCTTC. This sequence encodes CASSLSNYGYTF. Full variable domain (missing parts from reference TRBV2 and TRBJ1-2): EPEVTQTPSHQVTQMGQEVILRCVPISNHLYFYWYRQILGQKVEFLVSFYNNEISEKSEIFDDQFSVERPDGSNFTLKIRSTKLEDSAMYFCASSLSNYGYTFGSGTRLTVV.

V usage is TRBV5-1 and J usage is TRBJ2-7; D is undetermined. This CDR3 is 14 amino acids long. Per the germline V gene, CDR1 is SGHRS and CDR2 is YFSETQ. Trimming removed 1 base at V and 0 bases at J, with 8 bases between. The CDR3 loop is CASSLQGGSYEQYF. DNA of the CDR3: TGCGCCAGCAGCTTGCAAGGTGGCTCCTACGAGCAGTACTTC.